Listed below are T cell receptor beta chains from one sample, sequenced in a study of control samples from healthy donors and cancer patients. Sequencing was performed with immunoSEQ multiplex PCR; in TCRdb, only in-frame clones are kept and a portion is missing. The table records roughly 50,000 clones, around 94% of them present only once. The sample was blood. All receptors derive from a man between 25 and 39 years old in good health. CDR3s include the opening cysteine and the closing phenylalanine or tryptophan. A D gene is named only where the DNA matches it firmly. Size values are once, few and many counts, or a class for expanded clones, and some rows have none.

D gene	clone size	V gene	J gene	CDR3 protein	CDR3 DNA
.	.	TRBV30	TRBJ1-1	CAWSTPRDRYEAFF	TGTGCCTGGAGTACTCCGAGGGATAGATATGAAGCTTTCTTT
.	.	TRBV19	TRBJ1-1	CASSISWEDTEAFF	TGTGCCAGTAGTATCAGTTGGGAGGACACTGAAGCTTTCTTT
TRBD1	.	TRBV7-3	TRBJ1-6	CASSSDRVSPLHF	TGTGCCAGCAGCTCGGACAGGGTGTCACCCCTCCACTTT
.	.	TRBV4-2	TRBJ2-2	CASSQPGIVTGELFF	TGTGCCAGCAGCCAGCCAGGGATTGTCACCGGGGAGCTGTTTTTT
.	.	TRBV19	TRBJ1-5	CASSIGVSNQPQHF	TGTGCCAGTAGTATAGGAGTTAGCAATCAGCCCCAGCATTTT
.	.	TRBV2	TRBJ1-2	CASSENPDYGYTF	TGTGCCAGCAGTGAAAACCCGGACTATGGCTACACCTTC
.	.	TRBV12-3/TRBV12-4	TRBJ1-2	CASSLESYGYTF	TGTGCCAGCAGTTTAGAAAGCTATGGCTACACCTTC
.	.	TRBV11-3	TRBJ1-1	CASSLRENTEAFF	TGTGCCAGCAGCTTAAGGGAGAACACTGAAGCTTTCTTT
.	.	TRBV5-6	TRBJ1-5	CASSTPDQPQHF	TGTGCCAGCAGTACTCCAGATCAGCCCCAGCATTTT
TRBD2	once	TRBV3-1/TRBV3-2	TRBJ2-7	CASSQDRLAGVGYEQYF	TGTGCCAGCAGCCAAGATCGCCTAGCGGGAGTGGGATACGAGCAGTACTTC
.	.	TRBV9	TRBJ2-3	CASSVAEGADTQYF	TGTGCCAGCAGCGTAGCGGAGGGAGCAGATACGCAGTATTTT
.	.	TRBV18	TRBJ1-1	CASSLSSSRGVNTEAFF	TGTGCCAGCTCACTGTCCTCAAGTAGAGGGGTAAACACTGAAGCTTTCTTT
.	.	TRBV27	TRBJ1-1	CASSFFAVPGTTEAFF	TGTGCCAGCAGTTTTTTTGCAGTACCCGGGACCACTGAAGCTTTCTTT
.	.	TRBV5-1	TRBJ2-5	CASSLQPKETQYF	TGCGCCAGCAGCTTGCAACCGAAAGAGACCCAGTACTTC
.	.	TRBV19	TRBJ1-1	CASSIGVTEAFF	TGTGCCAGTAGTATTGGGGTCACTGAAGCTTTCTTT
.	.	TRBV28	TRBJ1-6	CASSNMDSPLHF	TGTGCCAGCAGTAACATGGATTCACCCCTCCACTTT
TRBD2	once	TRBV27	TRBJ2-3	CASSALAGGLDTQYF	TGTGCCAGCAGTGCACTAGCGGGAGGGTTAGATACGCAGTATTTT
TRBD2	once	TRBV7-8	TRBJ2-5	CASSYLAGEETQYF	TGTGCCAGCAGCTACCTGGCGGGGGAAGAGACCCAGTACTTC
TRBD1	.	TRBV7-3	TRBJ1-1	CASSFGQGASTEAFF	TGTGCCAGCAGCTTTGGACAGGGGGCGTCCACTGAAGCTTTCTTT
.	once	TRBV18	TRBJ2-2	CASSPAGELFF	TGTGCCAGCTCACCGGCCGGGGAGCTGTTTTTT
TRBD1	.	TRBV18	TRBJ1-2	CASSLVMVGQGNYGYTF	TGTGCCAGCTCTCTAGTCATGGTCGGACAGGGGAACTATGGCTACACCTTC
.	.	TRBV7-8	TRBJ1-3	CASSPRGVPQGSGNTIYF	TGTGCCAGCAGCCCGCGGGGGGTACCCCAGGGGTCTGGAAACACCATATATTTT
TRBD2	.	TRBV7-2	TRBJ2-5	CASSPRLADSGYQETQYF	TGTGCCAGCAGCCCCCGACTAGCCGATAGTGGGTACCAAGAGACCCAGTACTTC
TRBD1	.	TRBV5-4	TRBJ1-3	CASSLDREYSGNTIYF	TGTGCCAGCAGCTTAGACAGGGAATACTCTGGAAACACCATATATTTT
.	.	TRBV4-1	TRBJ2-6	CASRDASSGANVLTF	TGCGCCAGCCGGGACGCAAGCTCTGGGGCCAACGTCCTGACTTTC
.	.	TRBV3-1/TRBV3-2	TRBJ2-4	CASSQDASGEKNIQYF	TGTGCCAGCAGCCAAGATGCCTCGGGGGAAAAAAACATTCAGTACTTC
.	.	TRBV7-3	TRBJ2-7	CASSLTRYEQYF	TGTGCCAGCAGCTTAACGCGGTACGAGCAGTACTTC
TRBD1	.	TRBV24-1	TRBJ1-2	CATSKQGYGYTF	TGTGCCACCAGCAAACAGGGGTATGGCTACACCTTC
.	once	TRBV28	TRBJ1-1	CASSLGQGHTEAFF	TGTGCCAGCAGTTTAGGGCAGGGACACACTGAAGCTTTCTTT
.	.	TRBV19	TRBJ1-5	CASSLTFVPQHF	TGTGCCAGTAGTTTGACTTTTGTGCCCCAGCATTTT
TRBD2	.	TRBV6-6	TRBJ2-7	CASSSILLAESDEQYF	TGTGCCAGCAGCTCAATTTTACTAGCGGAGTCGGACGAGCAGTACTTC
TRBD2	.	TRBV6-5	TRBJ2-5	CASSYRASGAQETQYF	TGTGCCAGCAGTTACCGGGCTAGCGGGGCCCAAGAGACCCAGTACTTC
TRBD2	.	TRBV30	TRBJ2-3	CAWEGLAGADTQYF	TGTGCCTGGGAGGGACTAGCGGGGGCGGATACGCAGTATTTT
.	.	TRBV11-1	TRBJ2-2	CASSLLVSGNTGELFF	TGTGCCAGCAGCTTACTTGTTAGTGGGAACACCGGGGAGCTGTTTTTT
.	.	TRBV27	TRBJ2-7	CASTLKADTYEQYF	TGTGCCAGCACTCTAAAAGCTGATACCTACGAGCAGTACTTC
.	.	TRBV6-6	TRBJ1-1	CASSYVGVNTEAFF	TGTGCCAGCAGTTACGTAGGAGTGAACACTGAAGCTTTCTTT
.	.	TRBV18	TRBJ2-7	CASSPPNYEQYF	TGTGCCAGCTCACCACCGAACTACGAGCAGTACTTC
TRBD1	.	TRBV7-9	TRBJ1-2	CASSSTGTRGYTF	TGTGCCAGCAGTTCGACAGGGACGAGAGGCTACACCTTC
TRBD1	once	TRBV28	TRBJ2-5	CASSSWGQGARETQYF	TGTGCCAGCAGTTCGTGGGGACAGGGGGCCCGAGAGACCCAGTACTTC
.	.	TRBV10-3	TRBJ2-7	CAISESLFYEQYF	TGTGCCATCAGTGAGTCTCTTTTTTACGAGCAGTACTTC